A single sample is the source of the 7 T cell receptor beta chains below, sequenced in a study of blood T cells in healthy people across ages. Alongside a J-beta primer mix, a sample-barcoded 5' primer served in a second PCR lasting about 7 to 12 cycles. TCRdb reanalysed the 5' RACE reads using MiXCR and keeps one entry per CDR3 protein. In the table there are approximately 800,000 distinct CDR3 sequences, 46% of which are singletons. The sample consisted of blood. All receptors derive from a man older than 75 in good health.

The rearrangement links TRBV4-3 to TRBJ2-6; D is undetermined. Germline values: CDR1 LGHNA, CDR2 YSLEER. The CDR3 runs 15 residues. V gave up 1 base and J gave up 0 bases, with 4 bases separating them. The CDR3 spells CASSQAISGANVLTF. As DNA, the CDR3 is TGCGCCAGCAGCCAAGCAATCTCTGGGGCCAACGTCCTGACTTTC.

This clonotype was observed a few times. V usage is TRBV5-1 and J usage is TRBJ2-3; tentative D call: TRBD2 (6 bases). This CDR3 comprises 14 residues. Germline CDR1 and CDR2: SGHRS and YFSETQ. Trimming removed 6 bases from V and 4 bases from J, with 15 bases in between. This CDR3 reads CASTRDSRSDTQYF. The CDR3 DNA reads TGCGCCAGCACCCGGGACTCCAGGTCAGATACGCAGTATTTT.

This clonotype has more than one count but fewer than ten. The chain joins TRBV7-3 to TRBJ2-3; TRBD2 agrees at 11 bases. In germline, CDR1 is SGHTA, CDR2 FQGTGA. V dropped 5 bases and J dropped 7; count of bases not matched to a gene: 5. The CDR3 is 14 residues long. The CDR3 DNA reads TGTGCCAGCAGCCTGGGACTAGCGGAGAATACGCAGTATTTT. This translates into CASSLGLAENTQYF.

This clonotype was detected a few times. The rearrangement links TRBV20-1 to TRBJ2-7, with a possible D match to TRBD2 (6 bases). V was pared by 5 bases and J by 5 bases, with 16 bases between. The CDR3 is 13 residues long. Germline-derived CDR1 and CDR2 are DFQATT and SNEGSKA (reference sequence). CDR3 amino acids: CSASRTNNNEQYF. The DNA of the CDR3 is TGCAGTGCTTCTCGGACTAATAATAACGAGCAGTACTTC.

This chain joins TRBV10-3 and TRBJ2-7; 7 positions match TRBD2. CDR3 length equals 14 residues. After removal of 3 bases from V and 0 bases from J, the junction contained 2 bases not matched to a gene. Germline CDR1 ENHRY, CDR2 SYGVKD. The CDR3 DNA reads as TGTGCCATCAGTGAAGGCGGGAGCTCCTACGAGCAGTACTTC. Translated: CAISEGGSSYEQYF.

This clonotype was recorded a few times. CDR3 loop: CSARAGLAGAVTDTQYF. The CDR3 DNA follows: TGCAGTGCTAGAGCAGGGCTAGCGGGAGCCGTCACAGATACGCAGTATTTT. This chain links TRBV20-1 with TRBJ2-3, with 10 bases lining up with TRBD2. V trimming: 1 base; J trimming: 2 bases; junction bases outside the gene matches: 9. This CDR3 contains 17 residues. The germline V gene has CDR1 DFQATT and CDR2 SNEGSKA (reference sequence).

The chain carries TRBV5-1 and TRBJ2-5; D uncertain. CDR3 length: 12 amino acids. V lost 3 bases to trimming and J lost 5 bases, with 8 bases between them. Germline V gene lookup returns CDR1 SGHRS and CDR2 YFSETQ. CDR3 nucleotides: TGCGCCAGCAGCTCCCCGTCGGAGACCCAGTACTTC. This codes for CASSSPSETQYF.